The source of this T cell receptor beta chain is a study of T-cell reconstitution after alpha-beta-depleted transplantation in children. The library targeted TCRbeta and was prepared with unique molecular identifiers. TCRdb redid the calling of the PCR reads with MiXCR, one entry per CDR3 protein. This table has 490,000 or so distinct CDR3 sequences, under 15% appearing once. There are 14 residues in the CDR3. Unmatched junction bases numbered 6, after V lost 9 bases and J lost 0 bases. Many counts were recorded for this clonotype. This chain connects TRBV12-3 or TRBV12-4 to TRBJ1-2; TRBD1 matches at 8 bases. The sample was PBMCs from the stem cell graft donor, taken from the stem cell graft. This TCR derives from a human donor who donated a stem cell graft to a child with combined immunodeficiency. This CDR3 reads CASYRGNPNYGYTF. Written as DNA, the CDR3 is TGTGCCAGTTACAGGGGGAACCCTAACTATGGCTACACCTTC.